The 15 T cell receptor beta chains in this list originate from one sample, sequenced in a study of T cell responses to AZD1222 COVID-19 vaccine. Data came from immunoSEQ multiplex PCR; TCRdb stores just in-frame clones and leaves some out. There are roughly 120,000 clones in the sample; more than 80% occur only once, and almost 4.5% lies in the top ten. The material was peripheral blood, obtained 28 days after the second AZD1222 dose. Receptor source: an adult who received the AZD1222 COVID-19 vaccine.

The gene calls are TRBV2 and TRBJ2-5; D possibly corresponds to TRBD2 (6 bases). Germline lookup yields CDR1 SNHLY and CDR2 FYNNEI. The CDR3 covers 11 residues. Trimming removed 7 bases from V and 5 bases from J, with 8 bases in between. CDR3 coding DNA: TGTGCCAGCACTAGCGCCGAGACCCAGTACTTC. Translation: CASTSAETQYF.

The V and J genes are TRBV28 and TRBJ2-7, with 7 bases identical to TRBD2. Germline-derived CDR1 and CDR2 are MDHEN and SYDVKM. Losses at the gene ends were 10 bases for V and 4 bases for J; bases not matched to a gene: 10. This CDR3 region has 13 residues. The CDR3 sequence: CATGLSGVYEQYF. The CDR3 nucleotides read TGTGCCACCGGACTAAGCGGGGTGTACGAGCAGTACTTC.

This rearrangement joins TRBV30 to TRBJ1-3; TRBD1 agrees at 7 bases. V lost 3 bases, J lost 2 bases, and 7 bases stayed unmatched. Per the germline V gene, CDR1 is GTSNPN and CDR2 is SVGIG (reference sequence). CDR3 length: 15 residues. The CDR3, as DNA: TGTGCCTGGAGCATCCGAACAGGGGCTGGAAACACCATATATTTT. It specifies CAWSIRTGAGNTIYF.

This sequence joins TRBV7-2 and TRBJ2-4; 8 nucleotides line up with TRBD2. Germline lookup yields CDR1 SGHTA and CDR2 FQGNSA. CDR3 length: 14 residues. The junction had 6 bases not matched to a gene; V was cut back by 6 bases and J by 5 bases. The CDR3 DNA is TGTGCCAGCAGTCCGGGAGGGGTTGAAAACATTCAGTACTTC. It codes for CASSPGGVENIQYF.

This clone was observed a handful of times. The J gene is TRBJ1-5, the V gene TRBV3-1 (or the pseudogene TRBV3-2); TRBD1 agrees at 11 bases. Germline-derived CDR1 and CDR2 are LGHDT and YNNKEL (reference sequence). With 1 base clipped from V and 4 bases from J, the junction kept 9 bases outside the gene matches. The CDR3 sequence is 18 residues long. The CDR3 region has the DNA TGTGCCAGCAGCCAAGGAGGACGGGACAGGGGGGAGAATCAGCCCCAGCATTTT. It translates to CASSQGGRDRGENQPQHF.

This chain connects TRBV6-1 to TRBJ2-1; 12 positions match TRBD2. The CDR3 spans 13 residues. Per germline, CDR1 MNHNS and CDR2 SASEGT. Trimming removed 3 bases from V and 10 bases from J; junction bases left unmatched: 1. The CDR3 reads CASSDGLAGEQFF. In nucleotides, the CDR3 is TGTGCCAGCAGTGATGGACTAGCGGGGGAGCAGTTCTTC.

The chain employs TRBV19 and TRBJ1-1; TRBD1 is a possible D gene (6 bases). In germline, CDR1 is LNHDA, CDR2 SQIVND (reference sequence). Trimming cost V 3 bases and J 2 bases, with 22 bases left between them. This CDR3 is built from 18 residues. CDR3 sequence: CASSIPPRDGQTNTEAFF. For the CDR3, the DNA is TGTGCCAGTAGTATCCCCCCGAGGGATGGACAGACAAACACTGAAGCTTTCTTT.

The chain is built from TRBV11-2 and TRBJ2-7, with 9 bases aligning to TRBD2. Germline values: CDR1 SGHAT, CDR2 FQNNGV. After removal of 3 bases from V and 6 bases from J, the junction contained 9 bases not matched to a gene. The CDR3 length is 15 residues. The DNA for the CDR3 is TGTGCCAGCAGCTTTCCGGGCGGGGGGGCGAGCGAGCAGTACTTC. This translates into CASSFPGGGASEQYF.

This rearrangement joins TRBV12-3 or TRBV12-4 to TRBJ1-2; D may be TRBD1 (5 bases). The ends were cut back, 0 bases at V and 7 bases at J, with 9 bases in the middle. The CDR3 sequence is 13 residues long. The CDR3 is CASSLAGQGGYTF. CDR3 sequence (DNA): TGTGCCAGCAGTTTAGCAGGCCAGGGTGGCTACACCTTC.

The chain uses TRBV9 and TRBJ2-5, with D unclear. This CDR3 region has 13 residues. Germline CDR1 is SGDLS and CDR2 is YYNGEE. V gave up 3 bases and J gave up 5 bases, with 11 bases separating them. This CDR3 reads CASSGMSLETQYF. Written as DNA, the CDR3 is TGTGCCAGCAGCGGTATGAGTCTGGAGACCCAGTACTTC.

For the CDR3, the DNA is TGTGCCAGCTCACCACCGAGGACCTCTAATGAAAAACTGTTTTTT. Translating it yields CASSPPRTSNEKLFF. The gene calls are TRBV18 and TRBJ1-4; D is undetermined. The germline V and J ends were trimmed by 0 bases and 3 bases, with 8 bases remaining between them. There are 15 residues in the CDR3. In germline, CDR1 is KGHSH, CDR2 LQKENI.

This clone was seen once. The chain recombines TRBV12-3 or TRBV12-4 with TRBJ2-7, with 7 bases identical to TRBD2. The CDR3 is 13 amino acids. The V segment lost 3 bases and the J segment 6 bases; nucleotides outside the gene matches: 5. The CDR3 loop is CASSFGREGEQYF. The CDR3 bases are TGTGCCAGCAGTTTCGGCAGGGAGGGCGAGCAGTACTTC.

The CDR3 reads CASSLRGRPITDTQYF. The DNA for the CDR3 is TGTGCCAGCAGCTTACGCGGGCGTCCCATCACAGATACGCAGTATTTT. The chain is built from TRBV7-2 and TRBJ2-3; tentatively, D is TRBD2 (5 bases). V shed 2 bases and J shed 2 bases, with 14 bases lying between them. Looked up from germline, CDR1 is SGHTA and CDR2 is FQGNSA. The CDR3 has 16 amino acids.

This clone was seen a few times. The identical CDR3 is also encoded by other nucleotide sequences in the sample. The CDR3 loop reads CASSQEVLAGRTGELFF. CDR3 sequence (DNA): TGCGCCAGCAGCCAAGAAGTACTAGCGGGGAGAACCGGGGAGCTGTTTTTT. The chain combines TRBV4-3 with TRBJ2-2; the match to TRBD2 covers 10 bases. In germline, CDR1 is LGHNA, CDR2 YSLEER. The CDR3 length is 17 residues. V shed 0 bases, J shed 5 bases, and the junction held 6 bases outside the gene matches.

With respect to this clone: Other DNA sequences from this sample encode an identical CDR3 as well. This chain links TRBV4-2 with TRBJ2-2, with D possibly matching TRBD2 (6 bases). The CDR3 contains 15 residues. Germline CDR1 is LGHNA and CDR2 is YNFKEQ. V was clipped by 0 bases and J by 6 bases, with 11 bases between them. CDR3 loop: CASSQDGLRSGELFF. The CDR3 DNA reads as TGTGCCAGCAGCCAAGATGGACTACGATCCGGGGAGCTGTTTTTT.